Below, one T cell receptor (beta chain) is given with its context. Its matching antigen is unknown. This record comes from a study of shared clonotypes between healthy human individuals. Study findings and constraints: Among donors, sharing of clonotypes was expected to be affected by sequencing depth. Shared clonotypes: roughly 4.5% naive CD4, around 4% naive CD8, about 2.2% memory CD4, over 0.3% memory CD8. A generally larger estimated richness was seen in naive subsets than in memory subsets.

TCRdb's table, derived via immunoSEQ multiplex PCR, lists solely in-frame clones and lacks some. Of under 550,000 clones listed, almost 97% are singletons. Trimming removed 0 bases from V and 10 bases from J, with 7 bases in between. The CDR3 extends over 12 amino acids. Germline V gene data show CDR1 as MGHRA and CDR2 as YSYEKL. Input material: naive CD4+ T cells sorted from blood. Subset: CD45RA+ positively selected. This sequence was found in a woman aged 25 to 45 in good health. J is TRBJ2-1 and V is TRBV4-1; D call uncertain. CDR3 in amino acids: CASSQESLEQFF. Written as DNA, the CDR3 is TGCGCCAGCAGCCAAGAAAGCCTGGAGCAGTTCTTC.